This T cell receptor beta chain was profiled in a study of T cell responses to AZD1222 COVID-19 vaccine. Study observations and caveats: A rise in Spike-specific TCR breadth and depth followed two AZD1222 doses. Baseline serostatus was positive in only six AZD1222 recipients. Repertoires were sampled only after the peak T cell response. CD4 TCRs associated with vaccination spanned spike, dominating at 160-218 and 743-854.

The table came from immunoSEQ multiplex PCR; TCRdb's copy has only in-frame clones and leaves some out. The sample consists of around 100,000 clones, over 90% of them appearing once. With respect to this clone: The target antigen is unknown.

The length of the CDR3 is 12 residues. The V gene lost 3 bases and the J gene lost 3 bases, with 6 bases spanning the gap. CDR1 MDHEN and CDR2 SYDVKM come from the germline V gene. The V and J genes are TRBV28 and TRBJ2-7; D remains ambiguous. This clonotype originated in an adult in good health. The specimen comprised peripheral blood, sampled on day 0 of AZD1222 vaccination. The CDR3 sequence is CASSLTNYEQYF. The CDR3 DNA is TGTGCCAGCAGTTTGACCAACTACGAGCAGTACTTC.